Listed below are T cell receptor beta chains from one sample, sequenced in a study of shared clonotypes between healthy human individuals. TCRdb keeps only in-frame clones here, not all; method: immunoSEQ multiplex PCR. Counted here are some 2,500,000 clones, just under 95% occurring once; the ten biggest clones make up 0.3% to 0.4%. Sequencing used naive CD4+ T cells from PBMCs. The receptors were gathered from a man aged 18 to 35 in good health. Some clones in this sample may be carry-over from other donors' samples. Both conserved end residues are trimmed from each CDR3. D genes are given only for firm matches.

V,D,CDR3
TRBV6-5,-,ASSYWNGGLPEAF
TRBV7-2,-,ASSNRLSYEQY
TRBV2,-,ASKVEGGIEGYT
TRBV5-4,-,ATQLDGASSGKETQY
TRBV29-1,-,SVEERAGNYGYT
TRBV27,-,ASSLSRLVGTQY
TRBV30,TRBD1,ASSGTGGQPQH
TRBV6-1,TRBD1,ASRYRGGETQY
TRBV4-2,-,ASSQDPGGGAYEQY
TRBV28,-,ASSSMGPETQY
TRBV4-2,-,ASSQISGSLYEQY
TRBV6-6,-,ASSYSGSTDTQY
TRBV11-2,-,ASSLALLARGDYEQY
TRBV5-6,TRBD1,ASSLGGLEAF
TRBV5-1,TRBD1,ASSPVRGDYGYT
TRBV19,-,ASSSPRDGSYGYT
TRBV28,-,ASTPSTENYGYT
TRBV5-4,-,ASSFGGTYEQY
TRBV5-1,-,ASSLQGGNPYEQY
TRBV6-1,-,ASSPSLNEQF
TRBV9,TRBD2,ASSVVPSGYNEQF
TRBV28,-,ASRSIAGVRNQPQH
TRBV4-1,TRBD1,ASSLEAGGISGANVLT
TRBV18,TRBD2,ASSPRMREGAGELF
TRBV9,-,ASSKTGTSNEQF
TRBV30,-,AWSEGSDTQY
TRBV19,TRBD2,ASKTSGYNEQF
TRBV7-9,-,ASSPYRVERWRETQY
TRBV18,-,ASPAGAGQPQH
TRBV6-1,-,ASSDPQRVTDTQY
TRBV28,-,ASSSTRVRNIQY
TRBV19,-,ASSQGPGDEKLF
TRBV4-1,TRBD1,ASSQQGATEAF
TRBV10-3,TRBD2,AISAGLAGGNNEQF
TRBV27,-,ASSQTSTDSGTQY
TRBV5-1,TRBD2,ASSLALVAGGPNEQF
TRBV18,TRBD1,ASSPGTGATGELF
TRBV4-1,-,ASSQDKSRGRARADTQY
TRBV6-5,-,ASSSGVFAGYT
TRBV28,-,ASSRDRDLPYEQY
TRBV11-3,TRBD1,ASSQGEYNEQF
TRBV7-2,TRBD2,ASMTSGQNTDTQY
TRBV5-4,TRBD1,ASSPGQGGGNTIY
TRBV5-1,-,ASNPRGVQETQY
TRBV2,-,ATMETETGSKH
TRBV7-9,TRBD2,ASSREGETQY
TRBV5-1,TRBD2,ASSSGSGSADTQY
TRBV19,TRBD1,ASSRQGATGELF
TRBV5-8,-,ASSSQGIYEQY
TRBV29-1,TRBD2,SVPNGLAGGPY
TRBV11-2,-,ASSLGNRYQETQY
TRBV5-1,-,ASSLSGVTDTQY
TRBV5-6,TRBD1,ASSIGQGSYNEQF
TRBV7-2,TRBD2,ASSTRLAGRINYEQY
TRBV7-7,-,ASSSPGAPDTQY